A selection of T cell receptor beta chains follows, all from one sample in a study of somatic mutations in cytotoxic T cells in rheumatoid arthritis. The protocol was immunoSEQ multiplex PCR, while the TCRdb copy is restricted to in-frame clones and leaves out a portion. The sample holds thousands of clones; 74% are singletons and the top ten take roughly 25%. The sequenced sample was CD8+ T cells sorted from blood. The receptors here all came from an adult with rheumatoid arthritis. Each CDR3 is given with its conserved first and last residue. The D gene is left open where the match is weak. Size values are once, few and many counts, or a class for expanded clones, and some rows have none.

>TRBD1|13|TRBV27|NA|TRBJ2-1
TGTGCCAGCAGATATACAGGGGCTAGTGAGCAGTTCTTC
CASRYTGASEQFF
>NA|15|TRBV7-8|NA|TRBJ2-2
TGTGCCAGCAGCTTGCGACGGCCTAACACCGGGGAGCTGTTTTTT
CASSLRRPNTGELFF
>TRBD1|14|TRBV13|NA|TRBJ2-5
TGTGCCAGCAGCATGACAGGGAAACAAGAGACCCAGTACTTC
CASSMTGKQETQYF
>NA|16|TRBV4-3|NA|TRBJ2-1
TGCGCCAGCAGCCAAGTCGTGGGAGAACGGGGCAATGAGCAGTTCTTC
CASSQVVGERGNEQFF
>NA|15|TRBV6-5|NA|TRBJ2-1
TGTGCCAGCAGTTATACATCTGTCGGCGTCAATGAGCAGTTCTTC
CASSYTSVGVNEQFF
>NA|14|TRBV29-1|NA|TRBJ2-7
TGCAGCGTTGACGCCCCGGGACGCACGGACGAGCAGTACTTC
CSVDAPGRTDEQYF
>TRBD2|15|TRBV19|NA|TRBJ2-2
TGTGCCAGTAACGGCGCTAGCGGGGGGCACGGGGAGCTGTTTTTT
CASNGASGGHGELFF
>NA|13|TRBV5-6|NA|TRBJ2-7
TGTGCCAGCAGCTTGGGCAGCTCCTACGAGCAGTACTTC
CASSLGSSYEQYF
>NA|16|TRBV7-9|NA|TRBJ1-1
TGTGCCAGCAGCTTAGGGCCGCAGTTGGGGAACACTGAAGCTTTCTTT
CASSLGPQLGNTEAFF
>NA|15|TRBV27|NA|TRBJ1-1
TGTGCCAGCATCCCCCGGGGGTTGGGCAGCACTGAAGCTTTCTTT
CASIPRGLGSTEAFF
>NA|15|TRBV21-1|NA|TRBJ1-1
TGTGCCAGCAGGAGGACAGGGGGCCGGGACACTGAAGCTTTCTTT
CASRRTGGRDTEAFF
>NA|15|TRBV5-1|few|TRBJ1-2
TGCGCCAGCAGCTTGGGGGCAGCCGGCAGCTATGGCTACACCTTC
CASSLGAAGSYGYTF
>TRBD1|13|TRBV29-1|NA|TRBJ1-2
TGCAGCGCCCAAAATCAGGGGGCGGGCGGCTACACCTTC
CSAQNQGAGGYTF
>NA|14|TRBV29-1|NA|TRBJ2-3
TGCAGCGTTGCAGGGGACCTGCCCCCAGATACGCAGTATTTT
CSVAGDLPPDTQYF
>TRBD2|15|TRBV29-1|NA|TRBJ2-5
TGCAGCGTTGAAGGTGGCAGCGGGGGGGGGCAGACCCAGTACTTC
CSVEGGSGGGQTQYF
>NA|16|TRBV15|NA|TRBJ1-1
TGTGCCACCAGCAAGCGTTCGTTTGGGGGGAACGCTGAAGCTTTCTTT
CATSKRSFGGNAEAFF
>NA|14|TRBV4-1|few|TRBJ2-1
TGCGCCAGCAGCCCGAACGAGGGATACAATGAGCAGTTCTTC
CASSPNEGYNEQFF
>TRBD2|15|TRBV28|NA|TRBJ2-7
TGTGCCAGCAGTTTTGGACTAGCGGGAGGCGACGAGCAGTACTTC
CASSFGLAGGDEQYF
>TRBD1|12|TRBV10-3|NA|TRBJ2-7
TGTGCCATCGGGGGACAGGGAGGCGAGCAGTACTTC
CAIGGQGGEQYF
>NA|13|TRBV11-2|NA|TRBJ2-2
TGTGCCAGCAGCTTAGATCGGGCCGGGGAGCTGTTTTTT
CASSLDRAGELFF
>NA|13|TRBV6-5|NA|TRBJ2-7
TGTGCCAGCAGTGATGCGCTGGGCTACGAGCAGTACTTC
CASSDALGYEQYF
>TRBD1|15|TRBV9|NA|TRBJ2-3
TGTGCCAGTGATTCACAGGGGTTATTGGCAGATACGCAGTATTTT
CASDSQGLLADTQYF
>TRBD2|16|TRBV2|NA|TRBJ2-1
TGTGCCAGCAATGGGGGGGGAGGGAGCTCCTACAATGAGCAGTTCTTC
CASNGGGGSSYNEQFF
>NA|17|TRBV25-1|few|TRBJ1-3
TGTGCCAGCAGTGGAAAGGCGGCCCAAACGCCTGGAAACACCATATATTTT
CASSGKAAQTPGNTIYF
>TRBD1|14|TRBV5-4|NA|TRBJ1-1
TGTGCCAGCAGCGGACAGGGGAGGAACACTGAAGCTTTCTTT
CASSGQGRNTEAFF
>NA|12|TRBV9|NA|TRBJ2-1
TGTGCCAGCAGGGCCCTGGCGGGAGAGCAGTTCTTC
CASRALAGEQFF
>NA|15|TRBV7-3|few|TRBJ2-7
TGTGCCAGCAGCTTATCGGCAGGGAAGGGCTACGAGCAGTACTTC
CASSLSAGKGYEQYF